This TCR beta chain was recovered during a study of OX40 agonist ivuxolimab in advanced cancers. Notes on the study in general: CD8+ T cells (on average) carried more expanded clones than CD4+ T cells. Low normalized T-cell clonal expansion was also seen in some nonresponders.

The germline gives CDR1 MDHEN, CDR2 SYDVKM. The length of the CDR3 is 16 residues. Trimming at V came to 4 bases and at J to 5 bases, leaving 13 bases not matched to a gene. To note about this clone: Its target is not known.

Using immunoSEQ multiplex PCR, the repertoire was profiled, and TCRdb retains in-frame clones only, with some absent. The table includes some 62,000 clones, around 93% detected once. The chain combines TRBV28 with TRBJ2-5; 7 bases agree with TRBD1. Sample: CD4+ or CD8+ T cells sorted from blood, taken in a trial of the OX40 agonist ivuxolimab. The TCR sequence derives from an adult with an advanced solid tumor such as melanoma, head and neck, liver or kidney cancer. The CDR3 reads CASSSPMAGGEETQYF. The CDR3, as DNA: TGTGCCAGCAGTTCCCCGATGGCAGGGGGAGAGGAGACCCAGTACTTC. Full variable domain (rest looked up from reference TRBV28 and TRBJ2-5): DVKVTQSSRYLVKRTGEKVFLECVQDMDHENMFWYRQDPGLGLRLIYFSYDVKMKEKGDIPEGYSVSREKKERFSLILESASTNQTSMYLCASSSPMAGGEETQYFGPGTRLLVL.